This entry features one T cell receptor (beta chain) sequence. Its matching antigen is unknown. This entry comes from a study of shared clonotypes between healthy human individuals. After removal of 2 bases from V and 4 bases from J, the junction contained 7 bases not matched to a gene. Germline CDR1 reads LNHDA; CDR2 reads SQIVND (reference sequence). The CDR3 has 15 amino acids. As processed by the authors: Junction-only sequences produced by ImmunoSEQ had no quality scores, so filtering differed. Method: immunoSEQ multiplex PCR; TCRdb's copy keeps in-frame clones and lacks some. For V, J and clone size, that table is used; D and trimming come from the DNA. The repertoire includes about 510,000 clones, over 75% of them detected once, and around 12% sits in the top ten. Study-level points and caveats: Collection of samples was limited to blood; tissue repertoires likely differ.

The chain couples TRBV19 to TRBJ1-2, with 7 bases aligning to TRBD1. The sequence was collected from a woman in her thirties or forties in good health. Some clones in this sample may be carry-over from other donors' samples. The specimen sequenced was PBMCs. The chain's CDR3 is CASSIFGDSLYGYTF. The CDR3 nucleotides read TGTGCCAGTAGTATATTCGGGGACAGCCTCTATGGCTACACCTTC.